The T cell receptor (beta chain) described here comes from a study of cytomegalovirus exposure and HLA in healthy donors. About the study: Most genotyped donors, around four fifths of about 400, had Caucasian-associated genetic ancestry. Findings of the study overall: Association with HLA alleles at 0.05 false discovery rate was found for 17,000 or so TCR beta sequences in a later analysis. It was shown in a later analysis that HLA-associated TCR beta chains were more clonally expanded than other, equally common chains.

This clone was recorded only once. Its antigen remains unidentified. PCR primers comprised 60 Vbeta and 13 Jbeta primers. Sequencing used immunoSEQ multiplex PCR; TCRdb keeps in-frame clones, though not all of them. The top ten clones hold 0.08% to 0.1% of a sample with about 200,000 clones, roughly four fifths of them seen once. The TCR originated in a boy aged 2-15 years in good health and CMV-seronegative. What was sequenced was PBMCs.

The CDR3 protein is CAISELTGAGSYGYTF. The CDR3 DNA reads TGTGCCATCAGTGAGTTAACAGGTGCTGGATCCTATGGCTACACCTTC. The chain has TRBV10-3 and TRBJ1-2; TRBD1 might be the D (5 bases). Germline assignment: CDR1 ENHRY and CDR2 SYGVKD. V gave up 1 base and J gave up 4 bases, with 16 bases separating them. The CDR3 length is 16 residues.